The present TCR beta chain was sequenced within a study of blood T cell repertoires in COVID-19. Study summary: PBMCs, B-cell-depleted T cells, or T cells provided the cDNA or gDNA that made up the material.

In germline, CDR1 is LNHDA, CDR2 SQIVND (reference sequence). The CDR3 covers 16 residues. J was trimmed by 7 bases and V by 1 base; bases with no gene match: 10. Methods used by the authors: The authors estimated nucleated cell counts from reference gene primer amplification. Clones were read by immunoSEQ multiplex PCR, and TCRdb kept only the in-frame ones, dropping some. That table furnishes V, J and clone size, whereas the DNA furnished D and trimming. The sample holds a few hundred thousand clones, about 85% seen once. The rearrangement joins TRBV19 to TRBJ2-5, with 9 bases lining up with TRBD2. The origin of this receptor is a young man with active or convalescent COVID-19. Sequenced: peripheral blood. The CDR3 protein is CASSIVGGGAAGTQYF. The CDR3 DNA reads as TGTGCCAGTAGTATAGTTGGCGGGGGGGCGGCCGGGACCCAGTACTTC. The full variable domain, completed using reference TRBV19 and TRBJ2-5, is DGGITQSPKYLFRKEGQNVTLSCEQNLNHDAMYWYRQDPGQGLRLIYYSQIVNDFQKGDIAEGYSVSREKKESFPLTVTSAQKNPTAFYLCASSIVGGGAAGTQYFGPGTRLLVL.